This T cell receptor beta chain was sequenced during a study of patients and donors after allogeneic stem cell transplantation. V trimming: 3 bases; J trimming: 11 bases; junction bases outside the gene matches: 0. The germline gives CDR1 MNHNS, CDR2 SASEGT. The length of the CDR3 is 11 residues. In TCRdb, the RT-PCR reads were re-called with MiXCR into one record per CDR3 protein. The sample contains 920,000 or so distinct CDR3 sequences, roughly 17% of which appear only once. The chain joins TRBV6-1 to TRBJ1-1, with TRBD1 matching 10 bases. Sequencing input: blood, either unsorted or a sorted T cell fraction (not recorded which). The source of this sequence is a human donor who was either an allogeneic HSCT recipient or a stem cell or donor lymphocyte infusion donor (not recorded which). It is not recorded whose cells these are; they may come from a transplant donor. CDR3 sequence: CASSEGQGAFF. The CDR3 nucleotides read TGTGCCAGCAGTGAGGGACAGGGGGCTTTCTTT.